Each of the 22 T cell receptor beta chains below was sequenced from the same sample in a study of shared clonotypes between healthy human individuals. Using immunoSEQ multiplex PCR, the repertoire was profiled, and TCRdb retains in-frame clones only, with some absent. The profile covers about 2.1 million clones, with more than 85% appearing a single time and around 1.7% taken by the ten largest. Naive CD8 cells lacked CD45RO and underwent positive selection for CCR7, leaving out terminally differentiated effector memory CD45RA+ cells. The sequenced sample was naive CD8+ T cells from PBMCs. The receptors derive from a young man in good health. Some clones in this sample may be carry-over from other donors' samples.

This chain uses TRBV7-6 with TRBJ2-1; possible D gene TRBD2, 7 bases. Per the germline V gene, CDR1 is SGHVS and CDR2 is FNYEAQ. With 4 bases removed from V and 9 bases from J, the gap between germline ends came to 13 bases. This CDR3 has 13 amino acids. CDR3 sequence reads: CASSWGGGGEQFF. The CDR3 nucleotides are TGTGCCAGCAGCTGGGGGGGCGGAGGTGAGCAGTTCTTC.

DNA of the CDR3: TGTGCCAGCAGCGCAGGGTTTAGGTCCTACGAGCAGTACTTC. Amino acids: CASSAGFRSYEQYF. The rearrangement joins TRBV9 to TRBJ2-7, with D possibly TRBD1 on 5 matching bases. The CDR3 totals 14 residues. CDR1 is SGDLS and CDR2 is YYNGEE in the germline V gene. With 3 bases removed from V and 1 base from J, the gap between germline ends came to 11 bases.

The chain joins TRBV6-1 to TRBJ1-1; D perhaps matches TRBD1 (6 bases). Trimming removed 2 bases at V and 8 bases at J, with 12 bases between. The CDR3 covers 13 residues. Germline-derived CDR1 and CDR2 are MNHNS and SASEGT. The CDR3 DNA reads TGTGCCAGCAGTGAATCCCAGGGGTGGGAAGCTTTCTTT. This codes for CASSESQGWEAFF.

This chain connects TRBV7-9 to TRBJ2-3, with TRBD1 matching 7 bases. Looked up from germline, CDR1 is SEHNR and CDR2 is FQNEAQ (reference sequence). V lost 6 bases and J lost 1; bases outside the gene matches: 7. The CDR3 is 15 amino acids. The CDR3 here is CASSLTGTGTDTQYF. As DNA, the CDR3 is TGTGCCAGCAGTTTAACCGGGACAGGCACAGATACGCAGTATTTT.

The DNA of the CDR3 is TGTGCCATCAGGCGGACAGTGAGACTCTACCCGACTAGCGGGGACTCCTACGAGCAGTACTTC. It is translated as CAIRRTVRLYPTSGDSYEQYF. This rearrangement joins TRBV10-3 to TRBJ2-7; 11 bases are a match to TRBD2. This CDR3 spans 21 amino acids. V shed 6 bases and J 0 bases; nucleotides not matched to a gene: 22. CDR1 is ENHRY and CDR2 is SYGVKD in the germline V gene.

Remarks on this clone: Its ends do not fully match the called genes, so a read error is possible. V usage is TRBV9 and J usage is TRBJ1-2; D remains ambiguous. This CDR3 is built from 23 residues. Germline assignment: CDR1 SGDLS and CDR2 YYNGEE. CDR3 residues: CASSVQAELPPRWLQRFGEVREF. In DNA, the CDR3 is TGTGCCAGCAGCGTGCAGGCAGAGCTTCCCCCCCGGTGGCTACAAAGATTTGGAGAGGTAAGGGAGTTC.

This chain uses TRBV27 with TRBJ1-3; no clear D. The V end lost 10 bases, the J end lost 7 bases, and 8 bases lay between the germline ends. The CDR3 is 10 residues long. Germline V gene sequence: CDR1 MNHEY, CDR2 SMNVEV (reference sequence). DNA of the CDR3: TGTGCCACCATCTTGAACACCATATATTTT. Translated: CATILNTIYF.

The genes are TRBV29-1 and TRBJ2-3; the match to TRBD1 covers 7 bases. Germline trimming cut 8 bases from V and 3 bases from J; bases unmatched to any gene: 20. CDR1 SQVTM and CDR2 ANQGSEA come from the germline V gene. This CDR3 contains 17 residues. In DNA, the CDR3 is TGCAGCACCCGGCTTGGGTTAGGAAGGGGGCTGACAGATACGCAGTATTTT. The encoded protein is CSTRLGLGRGLTDTQYF.

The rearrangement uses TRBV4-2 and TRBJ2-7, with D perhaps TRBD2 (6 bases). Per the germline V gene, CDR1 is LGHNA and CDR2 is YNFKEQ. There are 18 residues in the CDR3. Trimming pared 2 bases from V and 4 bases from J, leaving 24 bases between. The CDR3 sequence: CASSQNPRLAFRGYEQYF. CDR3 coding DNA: TGTGCCAGCAGCCAAAATCCACGGCTAGCGTTCCGCGGTTACGAGCAGTACTTC.

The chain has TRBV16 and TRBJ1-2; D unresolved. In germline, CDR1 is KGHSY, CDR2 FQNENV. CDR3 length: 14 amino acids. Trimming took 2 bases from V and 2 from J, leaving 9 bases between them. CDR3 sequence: CASSQGGSNYGYTF. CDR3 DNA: TGTGCCAGCAGCCAAGGAGGGAGCAACTATGGCTACACCTTC.

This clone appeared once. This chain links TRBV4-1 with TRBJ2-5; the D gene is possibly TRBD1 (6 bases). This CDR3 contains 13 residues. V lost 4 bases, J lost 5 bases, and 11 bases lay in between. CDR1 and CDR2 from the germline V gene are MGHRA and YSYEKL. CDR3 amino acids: CASSPTRGETQYF. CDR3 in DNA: TGCGCCAGCAGCCCCACGAGGGGGGAGACCCAGTACTTC.

The CDR3 region has the DNA TGTGCCACGGGGGGCTGGAACACTGAAGCTTTCTTT. As protein: CATGGWNTEAFF. The gene calls are TRBV19 and TRBJ1-1; perhaps TRBD1 as D (6 bases). In germline, CDR1 is LNHDA, CDR2 SQIVND (reference sequence). This CDR3 spans 12 amino acids. Trimming removed 10 bases from V and 1 base from J, with 10 bases in between. Using reference TRBV19 and TRBJ1-1 for the parts outside the CDR3, the full variable domain is DGGITQSPKYLFRKEGQNVTLSCEQNLNHDAMYWYRQDPGQGLRLIYYSQIVNDFQKGDIAEGYSVSREKKESFPLTVTSAQKNPTAFYLCATGGWNTEAFFGQGTRLTVV.

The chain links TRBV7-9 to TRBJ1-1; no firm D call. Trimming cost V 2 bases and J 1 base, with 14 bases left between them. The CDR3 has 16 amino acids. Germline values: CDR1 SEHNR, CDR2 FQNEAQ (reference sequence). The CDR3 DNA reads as TGTGCCAGCAGCTTAACCCCCGACCACTGGAACACTGAAGCTTTCTTT. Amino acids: CASSLTPDHWNTEAFF. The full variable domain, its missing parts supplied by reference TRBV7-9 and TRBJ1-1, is DTGVSQNPRHKITKRGQNVTFRCDPISEHNRLYWYRQTLGQGPEFLTYFQNEAQLEKSRLLSDRFSAERPKGSFSTLEIQRTEQGDSAMYLCASSLTPDHWNTEAFFGQGTRLTVV.

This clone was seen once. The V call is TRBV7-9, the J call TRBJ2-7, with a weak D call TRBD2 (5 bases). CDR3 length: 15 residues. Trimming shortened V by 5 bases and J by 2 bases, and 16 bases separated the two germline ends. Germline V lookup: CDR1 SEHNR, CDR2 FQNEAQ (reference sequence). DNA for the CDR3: TGTGCCAGCAGCCACTCGAGGGCAATTACCTACGAGCAGTACTTC. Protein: CASSHSRAITYEQYF.

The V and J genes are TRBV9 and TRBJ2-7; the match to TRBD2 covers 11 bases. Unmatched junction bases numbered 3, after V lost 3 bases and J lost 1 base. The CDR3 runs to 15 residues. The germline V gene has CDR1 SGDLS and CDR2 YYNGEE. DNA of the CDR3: TGTGCCAGCAGCGCTAGCGGGGGGATTTCCTACGAGCAGTACTTC. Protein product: CASSASGGISYEQYF.

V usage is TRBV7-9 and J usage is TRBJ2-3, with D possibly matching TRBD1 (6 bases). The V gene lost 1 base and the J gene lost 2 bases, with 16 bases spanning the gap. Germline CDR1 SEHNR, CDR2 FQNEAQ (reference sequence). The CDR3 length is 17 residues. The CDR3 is CASSLDLGAVITDTQYF. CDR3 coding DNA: TGTGCCAGCAGCTTAGATTTGGGGGCCGTTATCACAGATACGCAGTATTTT.

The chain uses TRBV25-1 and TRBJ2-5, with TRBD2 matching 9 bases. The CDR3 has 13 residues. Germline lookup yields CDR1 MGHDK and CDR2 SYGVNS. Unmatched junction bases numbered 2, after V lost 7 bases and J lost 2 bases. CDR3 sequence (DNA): TGTGCCAGCACAGCGGGAGGTCAAGAGACCCAGTACTTC. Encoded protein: CASTAGGQETQYF.

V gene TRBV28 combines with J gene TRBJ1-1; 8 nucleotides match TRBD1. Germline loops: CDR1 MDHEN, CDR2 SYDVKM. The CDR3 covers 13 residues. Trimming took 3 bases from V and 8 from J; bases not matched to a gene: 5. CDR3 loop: CASSLRRDREAFF. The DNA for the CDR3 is TGTGCCAGCAGTTTGCGCCGGGACAGGGAAGCTTTCTTT. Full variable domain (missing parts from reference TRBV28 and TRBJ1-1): DVKVTQSSRYLVKRTGEKVFLECVQDMDHENMFWYRQDPGLGLRLIYFSYDVKMKEKGDIPEGYSVSREKKERFSLILESASTNQTSMYLCASSLRRDREAFFGQGTRLTVV.

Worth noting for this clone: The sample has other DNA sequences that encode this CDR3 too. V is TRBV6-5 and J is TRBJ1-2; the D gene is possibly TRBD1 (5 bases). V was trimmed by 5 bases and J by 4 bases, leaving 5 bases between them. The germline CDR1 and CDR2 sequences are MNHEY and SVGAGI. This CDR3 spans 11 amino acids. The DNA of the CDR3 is TGTGCCAGCAGTGACAGCTATGGCTACACCTTC. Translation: CASSDSYGYTF.

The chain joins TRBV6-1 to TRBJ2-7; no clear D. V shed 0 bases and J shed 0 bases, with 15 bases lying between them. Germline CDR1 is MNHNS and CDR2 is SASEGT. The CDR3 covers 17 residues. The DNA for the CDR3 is TGTGCCAGCAGTGAAGCGCCAGGTCCTCGGCACTCCTACGAGCAGTACTTC. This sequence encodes CASSEAPGPRHSYEQYF.

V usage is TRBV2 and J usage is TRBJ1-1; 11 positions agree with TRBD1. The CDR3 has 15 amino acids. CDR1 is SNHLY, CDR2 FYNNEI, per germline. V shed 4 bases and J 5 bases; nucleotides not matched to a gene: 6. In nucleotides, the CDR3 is TGTGCCAGCAGTGCCGGACAGGGGGCGCGGACTGAAGCTTTCTTT. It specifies CASSAGQGARTEAFF.

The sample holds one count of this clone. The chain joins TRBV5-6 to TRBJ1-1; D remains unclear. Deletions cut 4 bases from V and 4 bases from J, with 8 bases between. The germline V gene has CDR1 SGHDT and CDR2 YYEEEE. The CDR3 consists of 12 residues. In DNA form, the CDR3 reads TGTGCCAGCAGCACGGAGGGCACTGAAGCTTTCTTT. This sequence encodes CASSTEGTEAFF.